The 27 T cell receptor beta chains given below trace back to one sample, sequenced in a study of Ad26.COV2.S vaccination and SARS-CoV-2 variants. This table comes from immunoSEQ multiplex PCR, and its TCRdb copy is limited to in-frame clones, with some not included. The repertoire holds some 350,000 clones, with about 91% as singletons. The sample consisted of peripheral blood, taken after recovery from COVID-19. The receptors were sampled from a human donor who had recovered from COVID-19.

The CDR3 protein is CASSLNQGPNTEAFF. For the CDR3, the DNA is TGTGCCAGCAGCTTAAACCAGGGGCCCAACACTGAAGCTTTCTTT. The V and J genes are TRBV7-9 and TRBJ1-1, with D tentatively TRBD1 (6 bases). V was cut by 2 bases and J by 2 bases, with 12 bases left in between. Germline lookup yields CDR1 SEHNR and CDR2 FQNEAQ (reference sequence). This CDR3 is built from 15 residues.

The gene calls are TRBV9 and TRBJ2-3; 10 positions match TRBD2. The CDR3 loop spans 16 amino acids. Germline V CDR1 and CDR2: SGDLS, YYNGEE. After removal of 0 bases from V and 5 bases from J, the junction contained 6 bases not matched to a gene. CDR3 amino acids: CASSVDLAGVGDTQYF. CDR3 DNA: TGTGCCAGCAGCGTAGACCTAGCGGGGGTGGGAGATACGCAGTATTTT.

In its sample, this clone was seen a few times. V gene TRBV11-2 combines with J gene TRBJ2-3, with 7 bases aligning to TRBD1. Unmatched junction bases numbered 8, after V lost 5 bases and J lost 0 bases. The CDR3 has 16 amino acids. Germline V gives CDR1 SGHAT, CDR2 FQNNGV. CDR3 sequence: CASSRRQGRSTDTQYF. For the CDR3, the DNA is TGTGCCAGCAGCCGTAGACAGGGCCGCAGCACAGATACGCAGTATTTT.

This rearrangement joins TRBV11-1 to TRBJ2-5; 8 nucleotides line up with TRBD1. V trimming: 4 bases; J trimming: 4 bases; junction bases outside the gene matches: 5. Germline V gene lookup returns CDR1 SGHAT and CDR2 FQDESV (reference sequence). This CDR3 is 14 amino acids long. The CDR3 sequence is CASSSDRARETQYF. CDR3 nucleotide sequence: TGTGCCAGCAGCTCGGACAGGGCGCGAGAGACCCAGTACTTC.

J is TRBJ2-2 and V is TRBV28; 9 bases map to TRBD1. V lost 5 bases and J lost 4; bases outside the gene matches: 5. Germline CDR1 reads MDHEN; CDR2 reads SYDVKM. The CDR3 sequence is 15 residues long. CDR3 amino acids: CASSPGTGFTGELFF. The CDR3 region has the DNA TGTGCCAGCAGTCCGGGGACAGGGTTCACCGGGGAGCTGTTTTTT.

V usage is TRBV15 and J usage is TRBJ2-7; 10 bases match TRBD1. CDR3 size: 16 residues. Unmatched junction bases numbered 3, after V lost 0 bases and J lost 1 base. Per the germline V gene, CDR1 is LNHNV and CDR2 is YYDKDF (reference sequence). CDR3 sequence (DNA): TGTGCCACCAGCAGAGATAGGACAGGGGGATCCTACGAGCAGTACTTC. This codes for CATSRDRTGGSYEQYF.

The CDR3 nucleotides are TGTGCCAGCAGTCAGAGACAGGGGGCGCGGGACGAGCAGTACTTC. It codes for CASSQRQGARDEQYF. J is TRBJ2-7 and V is TRBV2; the match to TRBD1 covers 10 bases. CDR1 is SNHLY, CDR2 FYNNEI, per germline. The CDR3 spans 15 residues. Trimming removed 5 bases from V and 5 bases from J; junction bases left unmatched: 9. Drawing the rest from reference TRBV2 and TRBJ2-7, the complete variable domain is EPEVTQTPSHQVTQMGQEVILRCVPISNHLYFYWYRQILGQKVEFLVSFYNNEISEKSEIFDDQFSVERPDGSNFTLKIRSTKLEDSAMYFCASSQRQGARDEQYFGPGTRLTVT.

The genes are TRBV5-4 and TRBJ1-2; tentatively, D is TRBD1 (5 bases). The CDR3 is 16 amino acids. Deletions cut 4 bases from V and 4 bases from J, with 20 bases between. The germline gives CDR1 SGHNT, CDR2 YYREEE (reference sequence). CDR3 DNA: TGTGCCAGCAGCCCTGGCCAGGGACGGATAATCTATGGCTACACCTTC. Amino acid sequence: CASSPGQGRIIYGYTF.

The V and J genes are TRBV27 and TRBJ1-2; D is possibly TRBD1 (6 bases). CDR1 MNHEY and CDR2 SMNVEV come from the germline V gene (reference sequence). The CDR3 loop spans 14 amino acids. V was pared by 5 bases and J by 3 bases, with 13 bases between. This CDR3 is CASSLTGSHYGYTF. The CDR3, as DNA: TGTGCCAGCAGTCTCACAGGGTCGCACTATGGCTACACCTTC.

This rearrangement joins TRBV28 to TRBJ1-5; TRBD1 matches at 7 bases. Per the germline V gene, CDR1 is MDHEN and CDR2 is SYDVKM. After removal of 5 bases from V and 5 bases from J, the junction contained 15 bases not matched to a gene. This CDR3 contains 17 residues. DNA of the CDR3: TGTGCCAGCAGTCCACAATTCCAGGGGGTTGGCGATCAGCCCCAGCATTTT. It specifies CASSPQFQGVGDQPQHF.

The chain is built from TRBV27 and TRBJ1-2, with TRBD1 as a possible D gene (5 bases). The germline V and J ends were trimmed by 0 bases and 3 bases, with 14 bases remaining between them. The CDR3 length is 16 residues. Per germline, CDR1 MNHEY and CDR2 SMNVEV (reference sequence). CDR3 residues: CASSLSRGAGHYGYTF. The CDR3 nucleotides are TGTGCCAGCAGTTTATCGCGAGGGGCAGGACACTATGGCTACACCTTC.

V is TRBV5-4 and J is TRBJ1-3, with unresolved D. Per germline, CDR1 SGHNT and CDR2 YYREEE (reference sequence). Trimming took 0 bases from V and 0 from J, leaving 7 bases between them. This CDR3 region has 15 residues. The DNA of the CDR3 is TGTGCCAGCAGCTTGGACATTTCCTCTGGAAACACCATATATTTT. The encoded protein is CASSLDISSGNTIYF.

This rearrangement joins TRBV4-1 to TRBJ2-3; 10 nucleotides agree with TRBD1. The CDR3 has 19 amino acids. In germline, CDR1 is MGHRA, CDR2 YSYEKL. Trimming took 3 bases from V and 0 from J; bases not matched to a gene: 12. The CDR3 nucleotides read TGCGCCAGCAGCCAGGACAGGGGGATCGCGCGGCTTAGCACAGATACGCAGTATTTT. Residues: CASSQDRGIARLSTDTQYF.

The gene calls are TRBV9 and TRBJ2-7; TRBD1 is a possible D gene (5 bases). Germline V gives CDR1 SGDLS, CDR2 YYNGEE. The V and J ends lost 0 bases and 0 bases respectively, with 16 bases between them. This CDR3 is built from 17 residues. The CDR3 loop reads CASSVDRRTPRSYEQYF. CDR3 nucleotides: TGTGCCAGCAGCGTAGATAGGCGGACACCCCGCTCCTACGAGCAGTACTTC. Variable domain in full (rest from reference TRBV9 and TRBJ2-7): DSGVTQTPKHLITATGQRVTLRCSPRSGDLSVYWYQQSLDQGLQFLIQYYNGEERAKGNILERFSAQQFPDLHSELNLSSLELGDSALYFCASSVDRRTPRSYEQYFGPGTRLTVT.

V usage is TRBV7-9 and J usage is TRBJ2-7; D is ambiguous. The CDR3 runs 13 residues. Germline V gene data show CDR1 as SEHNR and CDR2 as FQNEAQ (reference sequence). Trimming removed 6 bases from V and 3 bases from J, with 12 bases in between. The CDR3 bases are TGTGCCAGCAGACAAGACGGAATCTACGAGCAGTACTTC. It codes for CASRQDGIYEQYF.

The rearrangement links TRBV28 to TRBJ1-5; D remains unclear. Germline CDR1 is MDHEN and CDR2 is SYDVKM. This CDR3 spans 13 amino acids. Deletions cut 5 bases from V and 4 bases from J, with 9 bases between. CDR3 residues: CASSPGVNQPQHF. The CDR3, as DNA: TGTGCCAGCAGTCCCGGGGTTAATCAGCCCCAGCATTTT.

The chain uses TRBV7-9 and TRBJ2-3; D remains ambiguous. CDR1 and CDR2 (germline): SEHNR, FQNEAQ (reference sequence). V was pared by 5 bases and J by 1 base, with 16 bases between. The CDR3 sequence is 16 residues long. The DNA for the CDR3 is TGTGCCAGCAGCCCGCCTCGGGTTCGGGGCACAGATACGCAGTATTTT. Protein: CASSPPRVRGTDTQYF.

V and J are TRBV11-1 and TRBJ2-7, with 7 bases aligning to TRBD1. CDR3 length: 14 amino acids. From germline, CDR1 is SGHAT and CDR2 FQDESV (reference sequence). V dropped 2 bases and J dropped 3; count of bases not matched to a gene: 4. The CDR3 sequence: CASSLRTGYYEQYF. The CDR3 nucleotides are TGTGCCAGCAGCTTAAGGACAGGATACTACGAGCAGTACTTC.

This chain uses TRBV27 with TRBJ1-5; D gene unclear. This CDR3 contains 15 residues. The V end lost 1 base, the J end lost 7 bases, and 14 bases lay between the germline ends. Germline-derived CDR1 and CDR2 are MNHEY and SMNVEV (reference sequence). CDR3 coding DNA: TGTGCCAGCAGTTTATACGCCGATGGACGACAGCCCCAGCATTTT. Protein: CASSLYADGRQPQHF.

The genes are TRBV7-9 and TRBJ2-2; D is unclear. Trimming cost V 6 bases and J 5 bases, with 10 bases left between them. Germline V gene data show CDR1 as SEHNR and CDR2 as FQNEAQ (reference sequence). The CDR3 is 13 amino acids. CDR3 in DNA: TGTGCCAGCAGAACCTCCGGGACCGGGGAGCTGTTTTTT. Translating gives CASRTSGTGELFF.

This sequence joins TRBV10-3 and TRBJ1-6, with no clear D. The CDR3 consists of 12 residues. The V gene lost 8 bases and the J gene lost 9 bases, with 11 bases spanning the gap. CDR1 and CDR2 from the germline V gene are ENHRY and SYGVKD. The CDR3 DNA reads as TGTGCCATCCAAGAGGGATCTTCACCCCTCCACTTT. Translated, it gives CAIQEGSSPLHF.

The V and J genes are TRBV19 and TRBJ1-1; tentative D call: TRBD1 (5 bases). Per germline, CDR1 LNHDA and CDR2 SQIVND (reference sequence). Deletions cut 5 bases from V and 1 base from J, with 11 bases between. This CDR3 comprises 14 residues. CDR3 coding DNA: TGTGCCAGTAGTTTGGGACGGACGAACACTGAAGCTTTCTTT. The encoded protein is CASSLGRTNTEAFF.

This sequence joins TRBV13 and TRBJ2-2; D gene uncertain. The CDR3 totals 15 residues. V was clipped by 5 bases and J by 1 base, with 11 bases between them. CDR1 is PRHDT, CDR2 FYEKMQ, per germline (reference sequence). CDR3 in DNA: TGTGCCAGCAGCCCGGACGGCCGGAACACCGGGGAGCTGTTTTTT. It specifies CASSPDGRNTGELFF.

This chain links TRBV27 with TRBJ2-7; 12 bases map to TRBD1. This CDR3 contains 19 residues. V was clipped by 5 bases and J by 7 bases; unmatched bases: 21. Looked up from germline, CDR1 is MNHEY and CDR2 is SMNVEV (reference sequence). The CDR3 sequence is CASSQRTNRDRGPVKEQYF. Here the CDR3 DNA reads TGTGCCAGCAGTCAACGAACAAACCGGGACAGGGGGCCGGTGAAAGAGCAGTACTTC.

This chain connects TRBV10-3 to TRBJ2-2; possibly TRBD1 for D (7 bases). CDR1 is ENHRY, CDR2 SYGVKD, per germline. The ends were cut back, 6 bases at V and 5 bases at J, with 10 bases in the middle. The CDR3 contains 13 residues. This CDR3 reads CAISQGGTGELFF. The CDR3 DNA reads TGTGCCATCAGCCAGGGGGGAACCGGGGAGCTGTTTTTT.

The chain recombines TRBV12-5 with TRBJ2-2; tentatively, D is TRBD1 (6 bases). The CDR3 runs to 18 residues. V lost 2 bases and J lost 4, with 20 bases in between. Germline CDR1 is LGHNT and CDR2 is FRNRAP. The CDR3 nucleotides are TGTGCTAGTGGTTTGCTGGGGGCGAGGGAGTGGGCCACCGGGGAGCTGTTTTTT. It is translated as CASGLLGAREWATGELFF.

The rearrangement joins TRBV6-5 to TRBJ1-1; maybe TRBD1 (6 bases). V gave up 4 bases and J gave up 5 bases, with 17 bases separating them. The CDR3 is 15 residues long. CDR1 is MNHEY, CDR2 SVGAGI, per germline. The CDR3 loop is CASSSLGQPRTEAFF. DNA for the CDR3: TGTGCCAGCAGTTCGTTAGGACAGCCTAGGACTGAAGCTTTCTTT.